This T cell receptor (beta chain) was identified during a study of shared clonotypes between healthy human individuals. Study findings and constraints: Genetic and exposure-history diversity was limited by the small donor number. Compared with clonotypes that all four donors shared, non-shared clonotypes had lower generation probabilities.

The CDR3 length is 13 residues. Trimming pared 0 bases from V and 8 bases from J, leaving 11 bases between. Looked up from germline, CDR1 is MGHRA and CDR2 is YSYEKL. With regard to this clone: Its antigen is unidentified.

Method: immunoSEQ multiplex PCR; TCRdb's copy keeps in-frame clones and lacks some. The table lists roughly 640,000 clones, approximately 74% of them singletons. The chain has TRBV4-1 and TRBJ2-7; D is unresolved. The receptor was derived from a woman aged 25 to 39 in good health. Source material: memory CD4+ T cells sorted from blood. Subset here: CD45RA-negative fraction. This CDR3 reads CASSQDPLTQQYF. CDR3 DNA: TGCGCCAGCAGCCAAGATCCGTTAACACAGCAGTACTTC.